The 19 T cell receptor beta chains listed next were all sequenced from one sample in a study of T cells in Graves' hyperthyroidism and ophthalmopathy. The CDR3 regions of TCR beta were amplified from RNA transcripts. An initial round of RT-PCR targeting the TCR CDR3 relied on the HTBI primer set. TCRdb re-called the multiplex PCR reads with MiXCR, one entry per CDR3 protein. The repertoire includes 600,000 to 800,000 distinct CDR3 sequences, approximately 36% of them detected once, and around 30% sits in the top ten. The sequenced sample was blood. All receptors derive from a woman in her 40s with Graves' hyperthyroidism.

This chain uses TRBV20-1 with TRBJ1-5; 10 bases line up with TRBD1. Per germline, CDR1 DFQATT and CDR2 SNEGSKA (reference sequence). The CDR3 is made up of 17 amino acids. After removal of 0 bases from V and 7 bases from J, the junction contained 12 bases not matched to a gene. CDR3 sequence reads: CSARDSGPGQGDQPQHF. DNA of the CDR3: TGCAGTGCTAGAGATAGTGGCCCTGGACAGGGGGACCAGCCCCAGCATTTT.

This clonotype was detected ten times or more. The chain recombines TRBV7-6 with TRBJ1-4; possible D gene TRBD1, 6 bases. V shed 3 bases and J shed 5 bases, with 10 bases lying between them. CDR1 and CDR2 (germline): SGHVS, FNYEAQ. There are 14 residues in the CDR3. This CDR3 reads CASSFGQGNEKLFF. In DNA, the CDR3 is TGTGCCAGCAGCTTTGGTCAGGGGAATGAAAAACTGTTTTTT.

This clonotype has a count of ten or more. The J gene is TRBJ1-5, the V gene TRBV20-1, with TRBD1 matching 7 bases. The junction had 7 bases not matched to a gene; V was cut back by 5 bases and J by 3 bases. Germline CDR1 reads DFQATT; CDR2 reads SNEGSKA (reference sequence). The CDR3 loop spans 14 amino acids. The CDR3 is CSAPQQGYNQPQHF. In nucleotides, the CDR3 is TGCAGTGCTCCTCAACAGGGGTACAATCAGCCCCAGCATTTT.

In this sample, this clonotype turned up many times. V and J are TRBV24-1 and TRBJ2-7; D is possibly TRBD1 (6 bases). Per the germline V gene, CDR1 is KGHDR and CDR2 is SFDVKD. CDR3 length equals 13 residues. V was clipped by 3 bases and J by 3 bases, with 8 bases between them. CDR3 nucleotides: TGTGCCACCAGTGATGGACAGAACTACGAGCAGTACTTC. It yields the protein CATSDGQNYEQYF.

Ten or more counts support this clonotype. The chain carries TRBV10-3 and TRBJ2-5; 10 nucleotides match TRBD1. V dropped 8 bases and J dropped 4; count of bases not matched to a gene: 4. In germline, CDR1 is ENHRY, CDR2 SYGVKD. This CDR3 spans 13 amino acids. The CDR3 DNA follows: TGTGCCATCTCAGGACAGGGGGGAGAGACCCAGTACTTC. It is translated as CAISGQGGETQYF.

This clonotype came up once. The CDR3 coding sequence is TGCGCCAGCAGCTTGGTGTACACAGCAGAGTCTGAAGCTTTCTTT. Protein sequence: CASSLVYTAESEAFF. The chain links TRBV5-1 to TRBJ1-1; D is unresolved. Per germline, CDR1 SGHRS and CDR2 YFSETQ. Trimming removed 0 bases from V and 6 bases from J, with 15 bases in between. The length of the CDR3 is 15 residues.

V usage is TRBV11-1 and J usage is TRBJ2-7; TRBD2 is a possible D gene (6 bases). The V and J ends lost 6 bases and 5 bases respectively, with 17 bases between them. In germline, CDR1 is SGHAT, CDR2 FQDESV (reference sequence). The CDR3 has 14 amino acids. CDR3 region: CASSALGRRDEQYF. The CDR3 coding sequence is TGTGCCAGCAGTGCCCTGGGCCGGAGGGACGAGCAGTACTTC.

This chain joins TRBV19 and TRBJ1-1; D call uncertain. Germline V lookup: CDR1 LNHDA, CDR2 SQIVND (reference sequence). This CDR3 spans 16 amino acids. Trimming cost V 9 bases and J 5 bases, with 25 bases left between them. The CDR3 spells CASSLFWAPERTEAFF. CDR3 DNA: TGTGCCAGCAGTTTATTTTGGGCTCCAGAGAGGACTGAAGCTTTCTTT.

As to this clonotype: At one end, the junction sequence differs from germline, possibly due to a read error. This chain uses TRBV11-1 with TRBJ2-7, with TRBD2 as a possible D gene (6 bases). Germline loops: CDR1 SGHAT, CDR2 FQDESV (reference sequence). The CDR3 is made up of 17 amino acids. CDR3 sequence reads: CTSSPRWGSQGGEEQYF. The CDR3 coding sequence is TGTACCAGCTCACCTCGATGGGGGAGTCAGGGAGGAGAAGAGCAGTACTTC.

This sequence joins TRBV7-9 and TRBJ2-5, with D possibly TRBD1 on 6 matching bases. Germline CDR1 is SEHNR and CDR2 is FQNEAQ (reference sequence). The CDR3 is made up of 16 amino acids. Trimming left V 6 bases short and J 0 bases short, with 17 bases between. The CDR3 here is CASSSDRFKNQETQYF. The CDR3 nucleotides are TGTGCCAGCAGTTCGGACAGATTTAAAAACCAAGAGACCCAGTACTTC.

This chain links TRBV6-5 with TRBJ2-5, with 8 positions matching TRBD1. The CDR3 length is 16 residues. V gave up 4 bases and J gave up 2 bases; unmatched junction bases: 9. CDR1 MNHEY and CDR2 SVGAGI come from the germline V gene. The CDR3 loop is CASSLKPGGGQETQYF. In DNA form, the CDR3 reads TGTGCCAGCAGTTTAAAACCAGGGGGCGGGCAAGAGACCCAGTACTTC.

The rearrangement links TRBV7-8 to TRBJ2-3; TRBD2 agrees at 7 bases. The CDR3 has 15 amino acids. The J segment lost 0 bases and the V segment lost 4 bases, leaving 4 bases of the junction unmatched. Germline V gene lookup returns CDR1 SGHVS and CDR2 FQNEAQ. The CDR3 protein is CASSSSSGSTDTQYF. The CDR3 DNA is TGTGCCAGCAGCTCTTCTAGCGGTAGCACAGATACGCAGTATTTT. Supplemented by reference TRBV7-8 and TRBJ2-3, the full variable domain reads GAGVSQSPRYKVAKRGQDVALRCDPISGHVSLFWYQQALGQGPEFLTYFQNEAQLDKSGLPSDRFFAERPEGSVSTLKIQRTQQEDSAVYLCASSSSSGSTDTQYFGPGTRLTVL.

This clonotype appeared a few times. The chain has TRBV6-5 and TRBJ1-2; D perhaps matches TRBD1 (6 bases). The V end was cut by 4 bases, the J end by 6 bases, with 15 bases between. Germline V lookup: CDR1 MNHEY, CDR2 SVGAGI. This CDR3 region has 14 residues. The CDR3 DNA is TGTGCCAGCAGTTGGGCTCTTCCAGGGGATGGCTACACCTTC. Its translation: CASSWALPGDGYTF.

The chain joins TRBV7-9 to TRBJ1-2; D gene unclear. CDR1 is SEHNR, CDR2 FQNEAQ, per germline (reference sequence). V was cut by 6 bases and J by 8 bases, with 25 bases left in between. The CDR3 contains 16 residues. The CDR3 DNA reads TGTGCCAGCAGTTACTCCGTCGGTTACAATTATCGGGGCTACACCTTC. This gives the protein CASSYSVGYNYRGYTF. Combining the CDR3 with reference TRBV7-9 and TRBJ1-2 gives the whole variable domain DTGVSQNPRHKITKRGQNVTFRCDPISEHNRLYWYRQTLGQGPEFLTYFQNEAQLEKSRLLSDRFSAERPKGSFSTLEIQRTEQGDSAMYLCASSYSVGYNYRGYTFGSGTRLTVV.

At least ten counts were recorded for this clonotype. The genes are TRBV20-1 and TRBJ2-7; D not certain. The CDR3 contains 14 residues. Germline loops: CDR1 DFQATT, CDR2 SNEGSKA (reference sequence). Trimming shortened V by 0 bases and J by 2 bases, and 11 bases separated the two germline ends. CDR3 in DNA: TGCAGTGCTAGAGATCCTAGTGGTACCTACGAGCAGTACTTC. Its translation: CSARDPSGTYEQYF.

V usage is TRBV15 and J usage is TRBJ1-1, with D perhaps matching TRBD1 (5 bases). The germline V gene encodes CDR1 LNHNV and CDR2 YYDKDF (reference sequence). This CDR3 region has 17 residues. Deletions cut 0 bases from V and 0 bases from J, with 14 bases between. The CDR3: CATSRDLQGRMNTEAFF. Written as DNA, the CDR3 is TGTGCCACCAGCAGAGATCTCCAGGGTCGGATGAACACTGAAGCTTTCTTT.

This clonotype was counted between two and nine times. V gene TRBV28 combines with J gene TRBJ1-5, with 7 nucleotides matching TRBD1. This CDR3 contains 15 residues. J gave up 6 bases and V 1 base, and 6 bases lay outside the gene matches. Germline CDR1 and CDR2: MDHEN and SYDVKM. CDR3 loop: CASSLSTGVAQPQHF. For the CDR3, the DNA is TGTGCCAGCAGTTTATCAACAGGGGTGGCTCAGCCCCAGCATTTT.

The table lists this clonotype with many counts. The gene calls are TRBV15 and TRBJ2-2, with D uncertain. This CDR3 contains 15 residues. From germline, CDR1 is LNHNV and CDR2 YYDKDF (reference sequence). V was cut by 0 bases and J by 10 bases, with 15 bases left in between. The CDR3 reads CATSREFQDRAELFF. The CDR3 bases are TGTGCCACCAGCAGAGAATTTCAAGACCGGGCGGAGCTGTTTTTT.

For this clonotype: At one boundary the junction diverges from the germline segment, which might be a read error. This chain joins TRBV5-1 and TRBJ2-2, with D possibly being TRBD2 (6 bases). CDR3 length equals 11 residues. Germline V gives CDR1 SGHRS, CDR2 YFSETQ. The CDR3 bases are TGCGCCAGCAGCTCATCCGGGGGGCTGTTTTTT. Protein sequence: CASSSSGGLFF.